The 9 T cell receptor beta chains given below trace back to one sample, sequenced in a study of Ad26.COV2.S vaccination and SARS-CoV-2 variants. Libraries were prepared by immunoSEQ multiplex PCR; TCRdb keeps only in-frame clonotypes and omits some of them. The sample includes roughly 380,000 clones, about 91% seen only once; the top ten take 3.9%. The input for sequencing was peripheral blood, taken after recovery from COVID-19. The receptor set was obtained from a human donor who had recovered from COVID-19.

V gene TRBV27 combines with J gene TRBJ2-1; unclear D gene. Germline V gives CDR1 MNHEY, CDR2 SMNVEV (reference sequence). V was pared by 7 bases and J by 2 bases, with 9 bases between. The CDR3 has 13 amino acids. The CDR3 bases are TGTGCCAGCACCCTCCTCACCTACAATGAGCAGTTCTTC. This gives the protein CASTLLTYNEQFF.

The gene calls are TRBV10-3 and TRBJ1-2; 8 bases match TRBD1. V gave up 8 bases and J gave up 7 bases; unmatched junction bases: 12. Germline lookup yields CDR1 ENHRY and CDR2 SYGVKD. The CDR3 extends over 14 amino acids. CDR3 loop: CAIVNNSGGGGYTF. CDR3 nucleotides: TGTGCCATCGTGAATAACTCAGGGGGCGGTGGCTACACCTTC.

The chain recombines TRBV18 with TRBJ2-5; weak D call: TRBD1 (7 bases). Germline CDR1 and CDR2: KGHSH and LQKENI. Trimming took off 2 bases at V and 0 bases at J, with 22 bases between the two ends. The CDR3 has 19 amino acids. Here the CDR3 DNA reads TGTGCCAGCTCACCAACGGACAGGATATGGAGGGGGTACCAAGAGACCCAGTACTTC. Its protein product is CASSPTDRIWRGYQETQYF. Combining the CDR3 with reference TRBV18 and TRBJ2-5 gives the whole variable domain NAGVMQNPRHLVRRRGQEARLRCSPMKGHSHVYWYRQLPEEGLKFMVYLQKENIIDESGMPKERFSAEFPKEGPSILRIQQVVRGDSAAYFCASSPTDRIWRGYQETQYFGPGTRLLVL.

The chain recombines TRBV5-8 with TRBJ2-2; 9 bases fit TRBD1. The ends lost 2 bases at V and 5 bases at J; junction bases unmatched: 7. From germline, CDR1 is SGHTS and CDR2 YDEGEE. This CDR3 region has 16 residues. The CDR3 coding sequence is TGTGCCAGCAGCTTACAGGGGGCTGGGAGAACCGGGGAGCTGTTTTTT. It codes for CASSLQGAGRTGELFF.

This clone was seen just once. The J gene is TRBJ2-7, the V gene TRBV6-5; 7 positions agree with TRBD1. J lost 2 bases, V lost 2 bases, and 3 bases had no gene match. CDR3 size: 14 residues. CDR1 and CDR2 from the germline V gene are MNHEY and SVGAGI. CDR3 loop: CASSYDRVTYEQYF. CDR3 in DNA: TGTGCCAGCAGTTACGACAGGGTTACCTACGAGCAGTACTTC.

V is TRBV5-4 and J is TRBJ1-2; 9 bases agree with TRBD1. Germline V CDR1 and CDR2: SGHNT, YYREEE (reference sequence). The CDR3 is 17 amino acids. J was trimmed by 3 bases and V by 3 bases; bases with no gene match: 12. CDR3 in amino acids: CASSSPGQGLFDYGYTF. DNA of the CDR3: TGTGCCAGCAGCTCACCGGGACAGGGATTGTTCGACTATGGCTACACCTTC.

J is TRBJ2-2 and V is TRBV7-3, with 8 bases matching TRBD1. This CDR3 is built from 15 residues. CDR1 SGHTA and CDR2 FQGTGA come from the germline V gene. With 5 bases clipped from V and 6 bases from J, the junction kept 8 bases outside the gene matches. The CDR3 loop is CASSPRTGWSGELFF. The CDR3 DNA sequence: TGTGCCAGCAGCCCACGGACAGGGTGGTCCGGGGAGCTGTTTTTT.

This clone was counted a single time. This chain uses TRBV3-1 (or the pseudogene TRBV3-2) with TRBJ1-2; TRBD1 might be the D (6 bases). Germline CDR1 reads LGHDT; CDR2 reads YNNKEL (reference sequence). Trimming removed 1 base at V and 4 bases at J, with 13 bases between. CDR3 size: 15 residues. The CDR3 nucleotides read TGTGCCAGCAGCCAAGTGAGTACAGGGTTCTATGGCTACACCTTC. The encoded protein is CASSQVSTGFYGYTF.

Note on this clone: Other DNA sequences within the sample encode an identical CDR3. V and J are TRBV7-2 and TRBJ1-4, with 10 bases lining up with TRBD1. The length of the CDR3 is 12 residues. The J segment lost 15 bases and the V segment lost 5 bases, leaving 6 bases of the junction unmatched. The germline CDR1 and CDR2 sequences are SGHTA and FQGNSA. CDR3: CASSPRQGALFF. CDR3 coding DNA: TGTGCCAGCAGCCCGAGACAGGGGGCTTTGTTTTTT.